This T cell receptor beta chain emerged from a study of cytomegalovirus exposure and HLA in healthy donors. The overall study: Counted in an early data release were about 85 million unique TCRs from HLA-typed donors. Whole-study findings and limits: In an earlier analysis, most TCR beta V segments were productive about 87% or about 30% of the time. TCR beta chain V- and J-gene trimming was linked, in a later analysis, to a missense variant in DCLRE1C. An ancestry cluster, one associated with Asian ancestry, reportedly showed fewer N-insertions than the approximately 670-donor mean in a later analysis.

Of note for this clone: What it recognizes is unknown.

The PCR ran on 60 Vbeta and 13 Jbeta primers. Method: immunoSEQ multiplex PCR; TCRdb's copy keeps in-frame clones and lacks some. The repertoire holds 150,000 or so clones, more than 75% seen once, with 10% to 15% in the top ten. Germline CDR1 SQVTM, CDR2 ANQGSEA. The CDR3 consists of 13 residues. Trimming took 4 bases from V and 6 from J, leaving 15 bases between them. The V and J genes are TRBV29-1 and TRBJ1-1; D remains ambiguous. The TCR originated in a man aged 25 to 40 in good health and CMV-seropositive. Sequenced: PBMCs. In DNA, the CDR3 is TGCAGCGTTGGGGCCGGGGAACTGCCTGAAGCTTTCTTT. Protein sequence: CSVGAGELPEAFF.